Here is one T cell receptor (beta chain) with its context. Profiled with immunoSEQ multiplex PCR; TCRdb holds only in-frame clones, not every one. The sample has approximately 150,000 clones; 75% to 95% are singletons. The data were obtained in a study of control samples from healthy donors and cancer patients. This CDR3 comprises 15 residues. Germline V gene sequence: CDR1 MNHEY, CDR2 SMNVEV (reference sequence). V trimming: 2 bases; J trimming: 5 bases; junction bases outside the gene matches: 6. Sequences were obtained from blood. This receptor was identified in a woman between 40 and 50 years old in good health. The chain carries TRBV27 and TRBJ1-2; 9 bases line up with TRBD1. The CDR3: CASSLGGQGIYGYTF. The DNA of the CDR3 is TGTGCCAGCAGTTTAGGGGGACAGGGAATTTATGGCTACACCTTC.